The 25 T cell receptor delta chains given below trace back to one sample, sequenced in a study of delta chain sequences of gamma delta T cells (dated by TCRdb to the late 2010s). Library generation was performed with 5' RACE. TCRdb lists the instrument as Illumina MiSeq. Public reads were reanalyzed in TCRdb with CATT, and rows carrying the same DNA were merged afterwards. The sample table records several hundred delta-chain clones; roughly a tenth of these occur just once. Of the sample, about 71% falls within the top ten clones. The sample taken for sequencing was either unsorted cells or a sorted T cell fraction (not recorded which). The receptors derive from a human donor in good health.

The V gene went uncalled, while the J gene is TRDJ1; the table's D gene call, TRDD3, was not cross checked with the DNA. CDR3 size: 13 residues. The CDR3 region has the DNA TGCTCTGCGTTCTTGGGGGACACCGATAAACTCATCTTT. Its protein product is CSAFLGDTDKLIF.

This clone has a handful of counts. A read error likely explains why the TCRdb protein, taken from a much larger clone, differs from this DNA's translation at residue 7; the protein shown is translated from the DNA. V and J are TRDV1 and TRDJ1; 8 positions match TRDD3. After removal of 5 bases from V and 0 bases from J, the junction contained 20 bases not matched to a gene. Germline assignment: CDR1 TSWWSYY and CDR2 QGS. CDR3 length: 20 residues. CDR3 coding DNA: TGTGCTCTTGGGAACTTCAGAAAGAACTGGGGGGTGACCTACACCGATAAACTCATCTTT. Amino acid sequence: CALGNFRKNWGVTYTDKLIF.

By share of the sample, this clone is medium-sized. The chain carries TRDV1 and TRDJ2, with 12 bases identical to TRDD3. Germline V gene lookup returns CDR1 TSWWSYY and CDR2 QGS. The CDR3 sequence is 21 residues long. V trimming: 5 bases; J trimming: 0 bases; junction bases outside the gene matches: 16. The chain's CDR3 is CALGNFGKNWGILPLTAQLFF. As DNA, the CDR3 is TGTGCTCTTGGGAACTTCGGAAAGAACTGGGGGATACTCCCTTTGACAGCACAACTCTTCTTT.

This clone was observed a few times. The translation of this DNA and the TCRdb protein of a much larger clone differ at residue 6, probably owing to a read error; the protein shown here is translated from the DNA. Without a V gene call, the J gene is given as TRDJ4; whether TRDD3, the table's D call, matches the DNA was not checked. The length of the CDR3 is 22 residues. The DNA of the CDR3 is TGCTCTGGAGTCATTTTTTGGGGGATTGTGCCTTCCGTCGGCTTAACTGGGGGACCCCTGATCTTT. Amino acids: CSGVIFWGIVPSVGLTGGPLIF.

Of note for this clone: This sequence is one base from a far larger clone and is likely a read error. Other nucleotide sequences from this sample produce the same CDR3. V is TRDV1 and J is TRDJ1; TRDD3 agrees at 7 bases. The CDR3 consists of 18 residues. Trimming took 5 bases from V and 11 from J; bases not matched to a gene: 26. Germline values: CDR1 TSWWSYY, CDR2 QGS. In nucleotides, the CDR3 is TGTGCTCTTGGGTTTCTACGTTCCAGAATTACTGGGGATGAGGAGCTCATCTTT. Its translation is CALGFLRSRITGDEELIF.

Relative to its sample, this clone is hyperexpanded. This same CDR3 is encoded by further DNA sequences in the sample. This rearrangement joins TRDV2 to TRDJ3, with 7 bases aligning to TRDD3. With V trimmed by 3 bases and J by 0 bases, 10 bases remained unmatched. This CDR3 comprises 19 residues. The V gene's germline CDR1 is GEAIGNYY and CDR2 EKD. The CDR3 is CACDVTGDPNSWDTRQMFF. CDR3 coding DNA: TGTGCCTGTGACGTGACTGGGGATCCGAACTCCTGGGACACCCGACAGATGTTTTTC.

This clone was picked up a small number of times. A read error likely explains this, since a far larger clone differs by one base. Within the sample, other DNA sequences also encode this same CDR3. The chain has TRDV2 and TRDJ3, with 7 nucleotides matching TRDD3. The CDR3 is 19 residues long. From germline, CDR1 is GEAIGNYY and CDR2 EKD. The V segment lost 3 bases and the J segment 0 bases; nucleotides outside the gene matches: 10. The CDR3, as DNA: TGTGCCTGTGACGTTACTGGGGATCCGAACTCCTGGGACACCCGACAGATGTTTTTC. Protein product: CACDVTGDPNSWDTRQMFF.

Regarding this clone: The protein in TCRdb stems from a much larger clone and differs at residue 6 from this DNA's translation, likely a read error; here the protein is translated from the DNA. The chain joins TRDV1 to TRDJ1; TRDD3 matches at 9 bases. There are 17 residues in the CDR3. Germline assignment: CDR1 TSWWSYY and CDR2 QGS. The V gene end was trimmed by 3 bases and the J gene end by 1 base; junction bases not matched to a gene: 9. The CDR3 sequence: CALGDLKLGEGTDKLIF. The CDR3, as DNA: TGTGCTCTTGGGGACCTTAAACTGGGGGAGGGCACCGATAAACTCATCTTT.

This clone counts as medium-sized. CDR3 coding DNA: TGTGCCTGTGACACCATAGGGCTGGGGGAGCCCTACACCGATAAACTCATCTTT. Translated, it gives CACDTIGLGEPYTDKLIF. The chain carries TRDV2 and TRDJ1, with 8 bases lining up with TRDD3. Germline V gene data show CDR1 as GEAIGNYY and CDR2 as EKD. J was trimmed by 0 bases and V by 0 bases; bases with no gene match: 11. The CDR3 covers 18 residues.

This clone came up a few times. A read error likely explains this, since a far larger clone differs by one base. The same CDR3 is also encoded by other DNA sequences in this sample. No V gene call is available, although the J gene is TRDJ4; the table assigns TRDD3, which was not confirmed against the DNA. This CDR3 is built from 22 residues. The CDR3 nucleotides read TGCTCTGGAGTCATTTCTTGGGGGATTGTGCCTTCCGTCGGATTAACTGGGGGACCCCTGATCTTT. Protein: CSGVISWGIVPSVGLTGGPLIF.

The chain uses TRDV2 and TRDJ1; TRDD3 is a possible D gene (6 bases). This CDR3 spans 16 amino acids. The germline V gene encodes CDR1 GEAIGNYY and CDR2 EKD. Trimming left V 6 bases short and J 5 bases short, with 24 bases between. The CDR3 protein is CACYPLGVLGGDKLIF. The DNA of the CDR3 is TGTGCCTGTTATCCCTTGGGGGTACTCGGGGGAGATAAACTCATCTTT.

This clone came up a few times. TCRdb's protein, taken from a much larger clone, differs from this DNA's translation at residue 15, likely owing to a read error; the protein displayed comes from the DNA. The chain uses TRDV1 and TRDJ2; 13 bases align to TRDD3. Looked up from germline, CDR1 is TSWWSYY and CDR2 is QGS. The ends lost 2 bases at V and 1 base at J; junction bases unmatched: 16. CDR3 length: 22 residues. The CDR3 reads CALGESLETGGYARVLTAQLFF. The CDR3 DNA follows: TGTGCTCTTGGGGAATCTTTGGAAACTGGGGGATACGCTCGGGTTTTGACAGCACAACTCTTCTTT.

Only a few counts were recorded for this clone. TCRdb records a much larger clone's protein for this DNA, with a difference at residue 11 that likely arises from a read error; the protein given is the translation of the DNA. The chain recombines TRDV1 with TRDJ1; 12 bases agree with TRDD3. CDR1 TSWWSYY and CDR2 QGS come from the germline V gene. This CDR3 is 21 amino acids long. V gave up 2 bases and J gave up 2 bases; unmatched junction bases: 18. CDR3 protein: CALGECSFPLDWGILTDKLIF. The CDR3 DNA reads TGTGCTCTTGGGGAATGTTCCTTCCCGTTGGACTGGGGGATACTAACCGATAAACTCATCTTT.

This clone came up a few times. This likely traces to a read error, being one base from a far larger clone. Other nucleotide sequences in the sample specify the same CDR3. This chain connects TRDV1 to TRDJ1; the match to TRDD3 covers 7 bases. The CDR3 has 20 residues. In germline, CDR1 is TSWWSYY, CDR2 QGS. Losses at the gene ends were 5 bases for V and 0 bases for J; bases not matched to a gene: 21. CDR3 coding DNA: TGTGCTCTTGGGAACTTCGGAAAGAACTGGGGCGTGACCTACACCGATAAACTCATCTTT. Translated, it gives CALGNFGKNWGVTYTDKLIF.

This clone showed up just a few times. TCRdb has a much larger clone's protein, which differs at residue 10 from the translation of this DNA, likely because of a read error; what is shown is the protein translated from the DNA. The chain uses TRDV1 and TRDJ1; tentatively, D is TRDD3 (6 bases). The CDR3 sequence is 20 residues long. Germline values: CDR1 TSWWSYY, CDR2 QGS. V was cut by 5 bases and J by 0 bases, with 28 bases left in between. The DNA for the CDR3 is TGTGCTCTTGGGAACTTCGGAAAGAACTTGGGGGTGACCTACACCGATAAACTCATCTTT. Its protein is CALGNFGKNLGVTYTDKLIF.

This clone was counted a few times. The rearrangement uses TRDV1 and TRDJ3, with 9 bases aligning to TRDD3. The CDR3 sequence is 19 residues long. With V trimmed by 2 bases and J by 6 bases, 11 bases remained unmatched. Germline CDR1 TSWWSYY, CDR2 QGS. CDR3: CALGESRLGDLLDTRQMFF. Here the CDR3 DNA reads TGTGCTCTTGGGGAATCTCGACTGGGGGACCTCCTGGACACCCGACAGATGTTTTTC.

In this sample, this clone turned up a few times. The TCRdb record carries a much larger clone's protein, which differs from this DNA's translation at residue 4; a read error is the likely cause, and the protein listed here is the DNA translation. The J gene corresponds to TRDJ4; a V gene call is absent; TRDD3 reflects the table's D call only, with no check against the DNA. The CDR3 has 22 amino acids. The CDR3 DNA reads as TGTGCTTCGCTCCTATCTTGGGGGATTGTGCCTTCCGTCGGCTTAACTGGGGGACCCCTGATCTTT. This gives the protein CASLLSWGIVPSVGLTGGPLIF.

As regards this clone: TCRdb's entry gives the protein of a much larger clone, which mismatches this DNA's translation at residue 12, likely from a read error; the protein reported here is translated from the DNA. The V call is TRDV1, the J call TRDJ2; 10 nucleotides agree with TRDD3. Germline lookup yields CDR1 TSWWSYY and CDR2 QGS. The CDR3 consists of 22 residues. The V segment lost 2 bases and the J segment 1 base; nucleotides outside the gene matches: 19. This chain's CDR3 is CALGESLETGGCARILTAQLFF. The CDR3 DNA sequence: TGTGCTCTTGGGGAATCTTTGGAAACTGGGGGATGCGCTCGGATTTTGACAGCACAACTCTTCTTT.

In the case of this clone: A far larger clone is one nucleotide away, so this likely arose from a read error. Other DNA sequences in the same sample also yield this CDR3. J is TRDJ1 and V is TRDV1; 8 nucleotides line up with TRDD3. In germline, CDR1 is TSWWSYY, CDR2 QGS. The CDR3 is made up of 20 amino acids. The V gene end was trimmed by 5 bases and the J gene end by 0 bases; junction bases not matched to a gene: 20. CDR3: CALGNFGKNWGVTYTDKLIF. As DNA, the CDR3 is TGTGCTCTTGGGAACTTCGGAAAGAACTGGGGGGTCACCTACACCGATAAACTCATCTTT.

In its sample, this clone was seen a few times. TCRdb's listed protein matches a much larger clone and diverges from this DNA's translation at residue 7, likely through a read error; the protein shown comes from the DNA. Here the J gene is TRDJ4 and the V gene is not called; the DNA was not compared with TRDD3, the D call given in the table. The CDR3 spans 25 residues. The CDR3 DNA reads TGTGCTCGTTTCGCATCTTGTGGGATGTGTTTCATTGTGCCTTCCGTCGGCTTAACTGGGGGACCCCTGATCTTT. This gives the protein CARFASCGMCFIVPSVGLTGGPLIF.

This clone has only a few counts. TCRdb assigns this DNA the protein of a much larger clone, which departs from its translation at residue 9; this likely reflects a read error, and the protein shown comes from translating the DNA. CDR3 DNA: TGCTCTGGAGTCATTTCTTGGGGGTTTGTGCCTTCCGTCGGCTTAACTGGGGGACCCCTGATCTTT. Translation: CSGVISWGFVPSVGLTGGPLIF. The V gene is uncalled and the J gene is TRDJ4; the listed D gene, TRDD3, was not tested against the DNA. The CDR3 extends over 22 amino acids.

There are a few counts of this clone. The V gene went uncalled, while the J gene is TRDJ1; TRDD3, as called in the table, went unchecked against the DNA. This CDR3 contains 17 residues. The CDR3 here is CASMPSWWGIHVDKLIF. The CDR3 DNA sequence: TGTGCTTCCATGCCTTCTTGGTGGGGGATTCATGTCGATAAACTCATCTTT.

Regarding this clone: A far larger clone is one base from this, pointing to a likely read error. Distinct nucleotide sequences in the sample also encode this CDR3. V is TRDV1 and J is TRDJ1, with 8 bases lining up with TRDD3. The CDR3 runs to 20 residues. Germline CDR1 and CDR2: TSWWSYY and QGS. CDR3 protein: CALGNFGKNWGVTYTDKLIF. CDR3 sequence (DNA): TGTGCTCTTGGGAACTTCGGAAAGAACTGGGGGGTGACCTACACCGATAAACTTATCTTT.

This clone has only a few counts. The protein in TCRdb stems from a much larger clone and differs at residue 10 from this DNA's translation, likely a read error; here the protein is translated from the DNA. The sample contains more than one DNA sequence encoding this CDR3. The chain uses TRDV1 and TRDJ1; TRDD3 might be the D (5 bases). The CDR3 extends over 20 amino acids. Germline CDR1 reads TSWWSYY; CDR2 reads QGS. The V gene lost 5 bases and the J gene lost 0 bases, with 28 bases spanning the gap. CDR3 nucleotides: TGTGCTCTTGGGAACTTCGGAAAGAACAGGGGGGTGACCTACACCGATAAACTCATCTTT. Residues: CALGNFGKNRGVTYTDKLIF.

As concerns this clone: The TCRdb record carries a much larger clone's protein, which differs from this DNA's translation at residue 5; a read error is the likely cause, and the protein listed here is the DNA translation. The chain employs TRDV1 and TRDJ1, with 8 positions matching TRDD3. V was clipped by 5 bases and J by 0 bases; unmatched bases: 20. The CDR3 covers 20 residues. CDR1 TSWWSYY and CDR2 QGS come from the germline V gene. In nucleotides, the CDR3 is TGTGCTCTTGGGAGCTTCGGAAAGAACTGGGGGGTGACCTACACCGATAAACTCATCTTT. Encoded protein: CALGSFGKNWGVTYTDKLIF.